This TCR beta chain was sequenced during a study of blood T cell repertoires in COVID-19. Germline CDR1 reads MDHEN; CDR2 reads SYDVKM. The CDR3 spans 13 residues. Trimming cost V 8 bases and J 8 bases; bases outside gene matches: 9. Method: immunoSEQ multiplex PCR; TCRdb's copy keeps in-frame clones and lacks some. The sample yields roughly 280,000 clones, 88% seen once. While infection was still active, Seattle patients were enrolled and then followed longitudinally. The chain is built from TRBV28 and TRBJ2-3; 8 nucleotides match TRBD1. The source is a woman between 25 and 40 years old with COVID-19, enrolled during active disease. Specimen: peripheral blood. The DNA of the CDR3 is TGTGCCAGCTGGGGACAGGCTCATGGTACGCAGTATTTT. Translation gives CASWGQAHGTQYF.